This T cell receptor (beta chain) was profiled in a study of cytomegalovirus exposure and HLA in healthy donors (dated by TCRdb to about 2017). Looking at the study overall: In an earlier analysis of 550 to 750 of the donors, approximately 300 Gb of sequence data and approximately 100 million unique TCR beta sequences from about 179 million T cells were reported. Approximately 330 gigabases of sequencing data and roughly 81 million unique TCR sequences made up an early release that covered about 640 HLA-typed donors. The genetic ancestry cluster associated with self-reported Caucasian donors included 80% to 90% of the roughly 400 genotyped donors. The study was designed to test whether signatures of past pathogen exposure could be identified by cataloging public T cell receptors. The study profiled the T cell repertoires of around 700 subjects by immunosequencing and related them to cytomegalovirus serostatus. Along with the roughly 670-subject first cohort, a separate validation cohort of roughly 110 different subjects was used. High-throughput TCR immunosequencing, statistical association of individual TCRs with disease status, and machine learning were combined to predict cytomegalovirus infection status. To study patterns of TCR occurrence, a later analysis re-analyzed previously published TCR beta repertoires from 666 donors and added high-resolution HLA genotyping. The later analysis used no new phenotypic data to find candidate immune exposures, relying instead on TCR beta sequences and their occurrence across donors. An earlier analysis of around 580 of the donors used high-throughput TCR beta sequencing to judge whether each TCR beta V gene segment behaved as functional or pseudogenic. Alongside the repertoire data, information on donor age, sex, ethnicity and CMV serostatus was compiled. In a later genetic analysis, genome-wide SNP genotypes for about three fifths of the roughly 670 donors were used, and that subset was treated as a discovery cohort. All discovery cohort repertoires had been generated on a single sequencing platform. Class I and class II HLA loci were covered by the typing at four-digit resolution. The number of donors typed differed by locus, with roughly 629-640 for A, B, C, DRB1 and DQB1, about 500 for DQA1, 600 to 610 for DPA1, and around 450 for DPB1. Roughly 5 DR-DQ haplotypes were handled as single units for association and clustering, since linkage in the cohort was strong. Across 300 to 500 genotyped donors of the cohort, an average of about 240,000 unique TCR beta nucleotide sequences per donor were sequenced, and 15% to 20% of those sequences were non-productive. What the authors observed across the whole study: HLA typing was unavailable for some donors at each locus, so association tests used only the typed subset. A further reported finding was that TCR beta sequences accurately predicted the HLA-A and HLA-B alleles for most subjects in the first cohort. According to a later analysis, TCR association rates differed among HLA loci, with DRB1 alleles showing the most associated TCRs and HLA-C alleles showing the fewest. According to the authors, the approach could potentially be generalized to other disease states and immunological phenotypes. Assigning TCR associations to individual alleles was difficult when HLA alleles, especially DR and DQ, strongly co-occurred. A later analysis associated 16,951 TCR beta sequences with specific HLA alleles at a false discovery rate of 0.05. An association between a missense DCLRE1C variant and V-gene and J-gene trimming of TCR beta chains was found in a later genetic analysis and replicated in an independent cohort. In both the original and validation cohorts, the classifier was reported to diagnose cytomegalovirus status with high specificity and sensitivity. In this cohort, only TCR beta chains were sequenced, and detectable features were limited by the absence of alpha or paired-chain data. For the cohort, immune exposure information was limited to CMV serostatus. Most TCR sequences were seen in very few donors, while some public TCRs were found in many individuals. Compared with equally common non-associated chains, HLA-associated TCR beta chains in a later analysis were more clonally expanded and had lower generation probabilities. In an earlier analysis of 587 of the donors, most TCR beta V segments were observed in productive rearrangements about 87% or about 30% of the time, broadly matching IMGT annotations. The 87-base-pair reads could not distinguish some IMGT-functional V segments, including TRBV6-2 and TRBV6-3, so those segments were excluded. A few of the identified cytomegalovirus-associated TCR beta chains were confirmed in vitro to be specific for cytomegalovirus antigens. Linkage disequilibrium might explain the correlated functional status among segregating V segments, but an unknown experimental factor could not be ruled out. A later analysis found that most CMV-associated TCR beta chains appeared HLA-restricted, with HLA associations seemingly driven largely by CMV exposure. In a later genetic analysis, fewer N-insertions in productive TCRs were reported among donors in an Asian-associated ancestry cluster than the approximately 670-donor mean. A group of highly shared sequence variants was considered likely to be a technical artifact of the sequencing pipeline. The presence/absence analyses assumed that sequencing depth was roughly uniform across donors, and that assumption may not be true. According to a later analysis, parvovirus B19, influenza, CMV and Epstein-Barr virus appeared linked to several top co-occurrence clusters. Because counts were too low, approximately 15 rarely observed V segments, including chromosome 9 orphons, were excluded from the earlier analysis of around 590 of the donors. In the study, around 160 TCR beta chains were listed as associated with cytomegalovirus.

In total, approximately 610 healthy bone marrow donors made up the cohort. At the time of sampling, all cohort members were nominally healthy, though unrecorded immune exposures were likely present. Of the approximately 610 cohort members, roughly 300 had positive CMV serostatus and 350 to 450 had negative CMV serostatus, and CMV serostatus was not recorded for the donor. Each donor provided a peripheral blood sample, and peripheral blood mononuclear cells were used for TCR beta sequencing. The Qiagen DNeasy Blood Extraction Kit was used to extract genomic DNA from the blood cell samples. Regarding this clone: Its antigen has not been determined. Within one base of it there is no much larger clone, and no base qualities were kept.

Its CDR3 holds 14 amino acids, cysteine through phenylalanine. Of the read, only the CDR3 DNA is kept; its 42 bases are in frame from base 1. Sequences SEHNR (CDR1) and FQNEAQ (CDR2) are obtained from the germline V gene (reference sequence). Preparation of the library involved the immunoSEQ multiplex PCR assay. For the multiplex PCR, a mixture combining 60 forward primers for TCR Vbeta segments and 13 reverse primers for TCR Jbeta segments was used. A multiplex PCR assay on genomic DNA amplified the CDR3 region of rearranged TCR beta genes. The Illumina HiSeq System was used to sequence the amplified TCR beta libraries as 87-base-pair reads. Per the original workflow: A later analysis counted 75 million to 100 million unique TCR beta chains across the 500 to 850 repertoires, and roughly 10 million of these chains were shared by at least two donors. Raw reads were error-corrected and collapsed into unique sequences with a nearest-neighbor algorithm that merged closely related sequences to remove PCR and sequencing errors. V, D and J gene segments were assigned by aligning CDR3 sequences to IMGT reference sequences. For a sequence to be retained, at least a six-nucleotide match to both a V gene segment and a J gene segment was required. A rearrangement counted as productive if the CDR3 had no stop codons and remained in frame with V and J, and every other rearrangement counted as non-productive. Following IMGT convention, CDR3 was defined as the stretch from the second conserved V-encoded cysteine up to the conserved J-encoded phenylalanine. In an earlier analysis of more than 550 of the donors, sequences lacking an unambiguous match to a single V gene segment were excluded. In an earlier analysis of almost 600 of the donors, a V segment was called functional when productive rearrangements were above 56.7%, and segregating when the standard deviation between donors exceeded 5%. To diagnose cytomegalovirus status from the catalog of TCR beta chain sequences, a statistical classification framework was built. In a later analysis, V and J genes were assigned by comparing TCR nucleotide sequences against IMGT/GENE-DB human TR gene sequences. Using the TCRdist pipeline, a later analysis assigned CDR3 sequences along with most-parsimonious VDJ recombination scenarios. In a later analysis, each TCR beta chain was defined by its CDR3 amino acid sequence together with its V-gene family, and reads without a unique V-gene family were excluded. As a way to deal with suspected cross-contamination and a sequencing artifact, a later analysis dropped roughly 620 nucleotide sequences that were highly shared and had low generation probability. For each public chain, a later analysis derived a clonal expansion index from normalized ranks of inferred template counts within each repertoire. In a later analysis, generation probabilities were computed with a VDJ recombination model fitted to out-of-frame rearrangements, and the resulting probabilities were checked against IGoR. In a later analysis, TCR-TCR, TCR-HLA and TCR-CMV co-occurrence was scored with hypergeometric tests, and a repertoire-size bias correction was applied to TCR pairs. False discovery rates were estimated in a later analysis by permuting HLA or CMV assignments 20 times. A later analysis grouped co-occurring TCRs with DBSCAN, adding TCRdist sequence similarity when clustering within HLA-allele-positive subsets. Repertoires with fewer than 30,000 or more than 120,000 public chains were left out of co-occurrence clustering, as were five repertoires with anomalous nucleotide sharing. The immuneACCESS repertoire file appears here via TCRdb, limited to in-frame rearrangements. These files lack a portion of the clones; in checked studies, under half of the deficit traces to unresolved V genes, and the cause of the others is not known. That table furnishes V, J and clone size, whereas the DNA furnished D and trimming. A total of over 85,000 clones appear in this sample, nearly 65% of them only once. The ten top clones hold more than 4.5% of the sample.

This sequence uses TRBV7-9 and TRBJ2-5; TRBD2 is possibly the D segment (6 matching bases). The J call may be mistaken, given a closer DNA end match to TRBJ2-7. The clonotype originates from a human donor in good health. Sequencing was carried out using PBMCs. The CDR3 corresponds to CASSTAEGTYEQYF. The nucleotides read TGTGCCAGCAGCACAGCGGAGGGGACCTACGAGCAGTACTTC.